This TCR beta chain derives from a study of T-cell reconstitution after alpha-beta-depleted transplantation in children. The CDR3 length is 15 residues. Unique molecular identifiers were used to barcode this TCRbeta library. Via MiXCR, TCRdb re-called the PCR reads, giving one row per CDR3 protein. The repertoire has 190,000 or so distinct CDR3 sequences, over 5.5% of them found once; the top ten carry roughly 3%. The sample holds many counts of this clonotype. The junction and the germline gene differ at one end; a read error may be behind it. The chain links TRBV12-3 or TRBV12-4 to TRBJ2-7; 14 bases fit TRBD2. This sample comprised PBMCs from the stem cell graft donor, obtained from the stem cell graft. This TCR was recovered from a human donor who donated a stem cell graft to a child with Wiskott-Aldrich syndrome. DNA of the CDR3: TGCGCCAGCAGCCTCGGGACTAGCGGGAGCTACGAGCAGTACTTC. Amino acids: CASSLGTSGSYEQYF.